The rows below give T cell receptor beta chains drawn from one sample of a study of blood T cell repertoires in COVID-19. TCRdb's copy holds only in-frame clones and misses some; the assay was immunoSEQ multiplex PCR. This sample has 200,000 to 250,000 clones; around 83% occur once, and the top ten carry over 2.5%. Sequencing was performed on peripheral blood. These receptors all stem from a man in his fifties who had recovered from COVID-19. The CDR3 runs from the conserved cysteine through the conserved F or W. The D gene is left open where the match is weak. Clone size, where shown, is once, few, many, or a class for clones that have expanded.

D: .
size: .
V: TRBV5-5
J: TRBJ2-2
CDR3: CASSLDRGMGLNTGELFF
DNA: TGTGCCAGCAGCTTGGATCGCGGGATGGGTTTAAACACCGGGGAGCTGTTTTTT

D: TRBD2
size: .
V: TRBV10-3
J: TRBJ2-1
CDR3: CAIMRREGDEQFF
DNA: TGTGCCATCATGAGGCGGGAGGGGGATGAGCAGTTCTTC

D: TRBD2
size: .
V: TRBV11-2
J: TRBJ2-1
CDR3: CASSLGREGLLNEQFF
DNA: TGTGCCAGCAGCTTAGGTCGGGAGGGCCTTCTCAATGAGCAGTTCTTC

D: TRBD1
size: .
V: TRBV6-5
J: TRBJ2-7
CDR3: CASSLGQGAIYEQYF
DNA: TGTGCCAGCAGTTTGGGACAGGGGGCGATCTACGAGCAGTACTTC

D: .
size: .
V: TRBV11-2
J: TRBJ2-2
CDR3: CASSLDRQGYGELFF
DNA: TGTGCCAGCAGCTTAGATAGGCAGGGGTACGGGGAGCTGTTTTTT

D: .
size: .
V: TRBV5-1
J: TRBJ2-3
CDR3: CASRSVGSKDTQYF
DNA: TGCGCCAGCAGATCTGTCGGGAGCAAAGATACGCAGTATTTT

D: TRBD2
size: once
V: TRBV27
J: TRBJ2-1
CDR3: CASKGLAGVGPYNEQFF
DNA: TGTGCCAGCAAGGGACTAGCGGGAGTTGGTCCCTACAATGAGCAGTTCTTC

D: TRBD1
size: .
V: TRBV5-6
J: TRBJ2-4
CDR3: CASSFRDRGNIQYF
DNA: TGTGCCAGCAGCTTCCGGGACAGGGGAAACATTCAGTACTTC

D: TRBD2
size: .
V: TRBV6-2/TRBV6-3
J: TRBJ2-5
CDR3: CASSYAGVGQETQYF
DNA: TGTGCCAGCAGTTACGCGGGAGTGGGACAAGAGACCCAGTACTTC

D: .
size: .
V: TRBV28
J: TRBJ1-1
CDR3: CASSFPDRLTEAFF
DNA: TGTGCCAGCAGTTTTCCTGACAGGCTCACTGAAGCTTTCTTT

D: TRBD2
size: few
V: TRBV11-2
J: TRBJ2-1
CDR3: CASSLAPTSGPTNNEQFF
DNA: TGTGCCAGCAGCTTAGCGCCGACTAGCGGGCCGACGAACAATGAGCAGTTCTTC

D: TRBD2
size: .
V: TRBV7-9
J: TRBJ2-1
CDR3: CASSTSTSIAYNEQFF
DNA: TGTGCCAGCAGCACCTCGACTAGCATCGCCTACAATGAGCAGTTCTTC

D: .
size: few
V: TRBV19
J: TRBJ2-1
CDR3: CASTLNNEQFF
DNA: TGTGCCAGTACCCTTAACAATGAGCAGTTCTTC

D: .
size: .
V: TRBV11-2
J: TRBJ1-1
CDR3: CASSLDLGAGNTEAFF
DNA: TGTGCCAGCAGCTTAGATCTGGGGGCAGGGAACACTGAAGCTTTCTTT

D: TRBD2
size: .
V: TRBV24-1
J: TRBJ2-3
CDR3: CATRGSGSTDTQYF
DNA: TGTGCCACCAGAGGTAGCGGGAGCACAGATACGCAGTATTTT

D: TRBD1
size: .
V: TRBV5-8
J: TRBJ1-4
CDR3: CASSSRTGGREKLFF
DNA: TGTGCCAGCAGCTCTCGGACAGGGGGTCGGGAAAAACTGTTTTTT

D: .
size: .
V: TRBV28
J: TRBJ1-1
CDR3: CASIDTLYRAEAFF
DNA: TGTGCCAGCATCGACACCCTTTACAGGGCTGAAGCTTTCTTT

D: .
size: .
V: TRBV28
J: TRBJ2-2
CDR3: CAGGGTSRPGELFF
DNA: TGTGCCGGGGGTGGGACAAGCCGACCCGGGGAGCTGTTTTTT

D: .
size: .
V: TRBV19
J: TRBJ1-1
CDR3: CASLETARRTEAFF
DNA: TGTGCCAGTCTGGAGACCGCACGGCGCACTGAAGCTTTCTTT

D: .
size: .
V: TRBV6-5
J: TRBJ1-3
CDR3: CASNEGSLGNTIYF
DNA: TGTGCCAGCAACGAAGGGAGTCTTGGAAACACCATATATTTT

D: TRBD1
size: .
V: TRBV7-2
J: TRBJ2-1
CDR3: CASSSLAGTGDNEQFF
DNA: TGTGCCAGCAGCAGCCTAGCCGGGACAGGGGACAATGAGCAGTTCTTC

D: .
size: .
V: TRBV5-1
J: TRBJ2-2
CDR3: CASSLGHNTGELFF
DNA: TGCGCCAGCAGCTTGGGACACAACACCGGGGAGCTGTTTTTT

D: .
size: .
V: TRBV7-9
J: TRBJ1-4
CDR3: CASNFRRGGDPPNEKLFF
DNA: TGTGCCAGCAACTTTAGGAGAGGGGGGGACCCCCCTAATGAAAAACTGTTTTTT

D: .
size: .
V: TRBV6-5
J: TRBJ1-2
CDR3: CASRLDSHYGYTF
DNA: TGTGCCAGCAGATTGGACAGCCACTATGGCTACACCTTC

D: TRBD2
size: .
V: TRBV5-5
J: TRBJ2-1
CDR3: CASSALAGNYNEQFF
DNA: TGTGCCAGCAGCGCTTTAGCGGGGAATTACAATGAGCAGTTCTTC

D: .
size: .
V: TRBV11-3
J: TRBJ1-1
CDR3: CASSLGGLNTEAFF
DNA: TGTGCCAGCAGCTTAGGGGGGCTGAACACTGAAGCTTTCTTT

D: TRBD2
size: once
V: TRBV5-1
J: TRBJ2-7
CDR3: CASSVTSGRSEQYF
DNA: TGCGCCAGCAGCGTGACTAGCGGGAGGAGCGAGCAGTACTTC

D: .
size: few
V: TRBV18
J: TRBJ2-7
CDR3: CASSPPSSYEQYF
DNA: TGTGCCAGCTCACCACCGAGCTCCTACGAGCAGTACTTC

D: .
size: few
V: TRBV3-1/TRBV3-2
J: TRBJ2-7
CDR3: CASSQDLGHSYEQYF
DNA: TGTGCCAGCAGCCAAGATTTAGGACACTCCTACGAGCAGTACTTC

D: TRBD2
size: .
V: TRBV28
J: TRBJ2-3
CDR3: CASSSHGLAGADTQYF
DNA: TGTGCCAGCAGTTCCCACGGACTAGCGGGGGCAGATACGCAGTATTTT

D: .
size: few
V: TRBV13
J: TRBJ1-1
CDR3: CASSSRGTEAFF
DNA: TGTGCCAGCAGCTCCAGGGGAACTGAAGCTTTCTTT

D: TRBD2
size: .
V: TRBV11-3
J: TRBJ2-3
CDR3: CASSSGLAGGPGDTQYF
DNA: TGTGCCAGCAGCTCGGGACTAGCGGGAGGGCCAGGTGATACGCAGTATTTT

D: TRBD1
size: .
V: TRBV28
J: TRBJ2-7
CDR3: CASSTGTGTAGVQYF
DNA: TGTGCCAGCAGCACCGGGACAGGGACCGCCGGGGTGCAGTACTTC

D: TRBD2
size: .
V: TRBV10-2
J: TRBJ2-2
CDR3: CASSSRTSGNTGELFF
DNA: TGCGCCAGCAGTTCCCGGACTAGCGGAAACACCGGGGAGCTGTTTTTT

D: .
size: once
V: TRBV3-1/TRBV3-2
J: TRBJ2-3
CDR3: CASSHRQPSTDTQYF
DNA: TGTGCCAGCAGCCATAGACAGCCTAGCACAGATACGCAGTATTTT

D: TRBD1
size: .
V: TRBV3-1/TRBV3-2
J: TRBJ2-7
CDR3: CASSQRDRVHEQYF
DNA: TGTGCCAGCAGCCAGAGGGACAGGGTCCACGAGCAGTACTTC

D: .
size: .
V: TRBV11-2
J: TRBJ2-1
CDR3: CASTQVAGNNEQFF
DNA: TGTGCCAGCACCCAAGTGGCGGGAAACAATGAGCAGTTCTTC

D: TRBD1
size: .
V: TRBV20-1
J: TRBJ2-7
CDR3: CSASPGQGSSGEQYF
DNA: TGCAGTGCTAGTCCGGGACAGGGATCGTCCGGCGAGCAGTACTTC

D: TRBD1
size: .
V: TRBV28
J: TRBJ2-1
CDR3: CASRPTGTGTYNEQFF
DNA: TGTGCCAGCAGGCCTACCGGGACAGGCACCTACAATGAGCAGTTCTTC

D: TRBD2
size: .
V: TRBV5-1
J: TRBJ2-3
CDR3: CASRLAVSSTDTQYF
DNA: TGCGCCAGCAGGCTAGCGGTTTCTAGCACAGATACGCAGTATTTT

D: TRBD1
size: once
V: TRBV13
J: TRBJ1-2
CDR3: CASSSRTGLEYGYTF
DNA: TGTGCCAGCAGCAGCAGGACAGGGCTGGAGTATGGCTACACCTTC